This T cell receptor beta chain was obtained from a study of blood T cells in healthy people across ages. The study's findings and limits: Versus aged donors, long-lived donors had higher diversity and more naive CD4+ cells. Any changes in expanded clonotypes were possibly confounded, as donor CMV status remained unknown.

Note on this clonotype: The antigen is not known.

A J-beta primer mix and a sample-barcoded 5' primer were used in a second PCR of roughly 7 to 12 cycles. CDR3-containing paired-end reads numbering at least 3 million came from each sample. TCRdb processed the 5' RACE reads anew with MiXCR; each CDR3 protein has one entry. The table shows 1.5 million to 1.9 million distinct CDR3 sequences, with about 45% occurring only once. Germline assignment: CDR1 LGHDT and CDR2 YNNKEL (reference sequence). V lost 2 bases to trimming and J lost 7 bases, with 20 bases between them. CDR3 length: 17 residues. The receptor was isolated from a woman aged 18-29 years in good health. The material sequenced was blood. The chain is built from TRBV3-1 and TRBJ1-4, with D perhaps matching TRBD1 (5 bases). The CDR3, as DNA: TGTGCCAGCAGCCAATCCGGACGGGGGATCGGGGGTGAAAAACTGTTTTTT. This translates into CASSQSGRGIGGEKLFF.